The 26 T cell receptor beta chains below all came from one sample that was sequenced in a study of shared clonotypes between healthy human individuals. Naive CD8 cells, CD45RO-negative and positively selected for CCR7, excluded terminally differentiated effector memory CD45RA+ cells. Sequencing was performed with immunoSEQ multiplex PCR; in TCRdb, only in-frame clones are kept and a portion is missing. This sample has some 1,900,000 clones, with about 95% found just once. Sequencing input: naive CD8+ T cells sorted from blood. The receptors were gathered from a man younger than 35 in good health.

This chain connects TRBV9 to TRBJ1-4; D uncertain. CDR3 length: 15 amino acids. V lost 1 base, J lost 0 bases, and 7 bases lay in between. Germline V gene lookup returns CDR1 SGDLS and CDR2 YYNGEE. The CDR3 DNA reads TGTGCCAGCAGCGTATCGGCAGCAACTAATGAAAAACTGTTTTTT. This encodes CASSVSAATNEKLFF.

The rearrangement joins TRBV7-9 to TRBJ1-1, with D hard to call. The CDR3 contains 16 residues. Germline V gene lookup returns CDR1 SEHNR and CDR2 FQNEAQ (reference sequence). Between the trimmed V and J ends, which lost 1 base and 0 bases, there was a span of 12 bases. CDR3 nucleotide sequence: TGTGCCAGCAGCTTAGGGGCTACAGCCTTGAACACTGAAGCTTTCTTT. Protein: CASSLGATALNTEAFF.

This clone was detected a few times. This chain links TRBV6-6 with TRBJ1-6, with a possible D match to TRBD1 (6 bases). CDR3 length equals 16 residues. Germline CDR1 is MNHNY and CDR2 is SVGAGI (reference sequence). V shed 7 bases and J shed 0 bases, with 13 bases lying between them. CDR3 DNA: TGTGCCAGCACTCAGACAGGACCCTCCTATAATTCACCCCTCCACTTT. Protein sequence: CASTQTGPSYNSPLHF.

V usage is TRBV4-3 and J usage is TRBJ2-2; 8 nucleotides agree with TRBD2. CDR1 is LGHNA, CDR2 YSLEER, per germline. The junction had 6 bases not matched to a gene; V was cut back by 5 bases and J by 7 bases. The CDR3 is made up of 14 amino acids. This chain's CDR3 is CASSIREGDGELFF. The DNA of the CDR3 is TGCGCCAGCAGCATACGGGAGGGGGACGGGGAGCTGTTTTTT.

As to this clone: Other DNA sequences in this sample translate to the same CDR3. The chain carries TRBV28 and TRBJ2-7, with D perhaps matching TRBD2 (5 bases). The CDR3 runs 12 residues. V lost 3 bases, J lost 6 bases, and 9 bases lay in between. CDR1 and CDR2 from the germline V gene are MDHEN and SYDVKM. The CDR3 protein is CASSLDRGEQYF. In DNA form, the CDR3 reads TGTGCCAGCAGTTTGGACCGGGGCGAGCAGTACTTC.

The rearrangement uses TRBV30 and TRBJ2-2, with D possibly matching TRBD2 (5 bases). Trimming removed 0 bases from V and 3 bases from J, with 11 bases in between. CDR3 size: 15 residues. The germline CDR1 and CDR2 sequences are GTSNPN and SVGIG (reference sequence). The CDR3 spells CAWSVLDFHTGELFF. CDR3 coding DNA: TGTGCCTGGAGTGTACTGGACTTTCACACCGGGGAGCTGTTTTTT.

The chain combines TRBV11-3 with TRBJ2-1; TRBD1 aligns across 8 bases. Germline values: CDR1 SGHNT, CDR2 YENEEA. V lost 0 bases, J lost 4 bases, and 8 bases stayed unmatched. The length of the CDR3 is 17 residues. CDR3 region: CASSLDGQGWGYNEQFF. Here the CDR3 DNA reads TGTGCCAGCAGCTTAGATGGACAGGGATGGGGTTACAATGAGCAGTTCTTC.

The chain employs TRBV6-5 and TRBJ1-2, with D unresolved. Trimming cost V 0 bases and J 3 bases, with 11 bases left between them. Germline CDR1 reads MNHEY; CDR2 reads SVGAGI. CDR3 length: 15 amino acids. This chain's CDR3 is CASSYSGDGDYGYTF. The CDR3 DNA sequence: TGTGCCAGCAGTTACTCCGGCGACGGGGACTATGGCTACACCTTC.

V gene TRBV7-9 combines with J gene TRBJ1-5, with a possible D match to TRBD1 (5 bases). The germline gives CDR1 SEHNR, CDR2 FQNEAQ (reference sequence). The CDR3 runs 14 residues. Trimming removed 4 bases from V and 10 bases from J, with 17 bases in between. CDR3 in DNA: TGTGCCAGCAGCTCCCCGGGACCTAAGGATCCCCAGCATTTT. Translating it yields CASSSPGPKDPQHF.

Only one count was recorded for this clone. This chain connects TRBV7-8 to TRBJ2-3; no reliable D call. Looked up from germline, CDR1 is SGHVS and CDR2 is FQNEAQ. The CDR3 spans 15 residues. Trimming cost V 5 bases and J 4 bases, with 16 bases left between them. CDR3 nucleotides: TGTGCCAGCAGCCCCCCCAACCTCTATGCAGATACGCAGTATTTT. Protein product: CASSPPNLYADTQYF. The whole variable domain, remainder taken from reference TRBV7-8 and TRBJ2-3, is GAGVSQSPRYKVAKRGQDVALRCDPISGHVSLFWYQQALGQGPEFLTYFQNEAQLDKSGLPSDRFFAERPEGSVSTLKIQRTQQEDSAVYLCASSPPNLYADTQYFGPGTRLTVL.

This chain links TRBV4-2 with TRBJ2-1; a weak D match, TRBD2 (5 bases). The CDR3 covers 18 residues. Per the germline V gene, CDR1 is LGHNA and CDR2 is YNFKEQ. V lost 0 bases to trimming and J lost 3 bases, with 18 bases between them. The CDR3 DNA sequence: TGTGCCAGCAGCCAAGAAGGGAGAAGCGGCCCGCTCTACAATGAGCAGTTCTTC. The encoded protein is CASSQEGRSGPLYNEQFF.

Written as DNA, the CDR3 is TGTGCCAGCATCGCAGGTTCCGAGCAGTACTTC. It is translated as CASIAGSEQYF. This rearrangement joins TRBV6-5 to TRBJ2-7; D remains ambiguous. The germline V and J ends were trimmed by 7 bases and 6 bases, with 10 bases remaining between them. Germline values: CDR1 MNHEY, CDR2 SVGAGI. CDR3 length: 11 residues.

In its sample, this clone was seen once. The rearrangement uses TRBV4-1 and TRBJ2-7, with a possible D match to TRBD2 (6 bases). This CDR3 contains 15 residues. Germline V gives CDR1 MGHRA, CDR2 YSYEKL. Trimming cost V 3 bases and J 4 bases, with 16 bases left between them. The CDR3: CASSHLTGEAYEQYF. CDR3 coding DNA: TGCGCCAGCAGCCACCTGACGGGAGAAGCGTACGAGCAGTACTTC.

Regarding this clone: A read error may account for a junction end that differs from germline. At the DNA level, this CDR3 is encoded by other sequences in the same sample as well. This rearrangement joins TRBV7-9 to TRBJ2-6, with TRBD1 as a possible D gene (6 bases). Germline V gene data show CDR1 as SEHNR and CDR2 as FQNEAQ (reference sequence). The CDR3 spans 15 residues. This CDR3 reads CASSLGQAGANVLTF. The DNA for the CDR3 is TGTGCCAGCAGCTTAGGACAGGCTGGGGCCAACGTCCTGACCTTC. Complete variable domain (other parts from reference TRBV7-9 and TRBJ2-6): DTGVSQNPRHKITKRGQNVTFRCDPISEHNRLYWYRQTLGQGPEFLTYFQNEAQLEKSRLLSDRFSAERPKGSFSTLEIQRTEQGDSAMYLCASSLGQAGANVLTFGAGSRLTVL.

To note about this clone: Distinct nucleotide sequences in the sample also encode this CDR3. This chain connects TRBV5-6 to TRBJ1-3, with D tentatively TRBD1 (5 bases). Germline V CDR1 and CDR2: SGHDT, YYEEEE. V gave up 2 bases and J gave up 3 bases, with 9 bases separating them. The CDR3 totals 14 residues. CDR3 sequence (DNA): TGTGCCAGCAGCTTCGAGGGGTTTGGAAACACCATATATTTT. Its translation is CASSFEGFGNTIYF.

The chain combines TRBV5-1 with TRBJ2-7, with D possibly TRBD2 on 5 matching bases. CDR3 length equals 14 residues. Deletions cut 0 bases from V and 3 bases from J, with 10 bases between. The germline CDR1 and CDR2 sequences are SGHRS and YFSETQ. CDR3 in DNA: TGCGCCAGCAGCTTGGCGGGGTACGGCTACGAGCAGTACTTC. Protein product: CASSLAGYGYEQYF.

The chain recombines TRBV5-4 with TRBJ2-7; possible D gene TRBD2, 6 bases. This CDR3 is built from 15 residues. Trimming removed 0 bases from V and 0 bases from J, with 10 bases in between. The germline CDR1 and CDR2 sequences are SGHNT and YYREEE (reference sequence). The CDR3 sequence: CASSLGRGISYEQYF. Written as DNA, the CDR3 is TGTGCCAGCAGCTTGGGGCGGGGCATCTCCTACGAGCAGTACTTC.

V gene TRBV7-9 combines with J gene TRBJ2-1; 12 bases fit TRBD1. The CDR3 has 15 residues. Per germline, CDR1 SEHNR and CDR2 FQNEAQ (reference sequence). J gave up 8 bases and V 5 bases, and 7 bases lay outside the gene matches. CDR3 sequence reads: CASSGPGQGAYEQFF. As DNA, the CDR3 is TGTGCCAGCAGCGGACCGGGACAGGGGGCTTATGAGCAGTTCTTC.

CDR3 sequence reads: CAISDYREGNSPLHF. CDR3 sequence (DNA): TGTGCCATCAGTGACTACAGGGAGGGTAATTCACCCCTCCACTTT. V is TRBV10-3 and J is TRBJ1-6, with TRBD1 as a possible D gene (6 bases). V was shortened by 3 bases and J by 6 bases, with 12 bases between the two germline ends. The CDR3 covers 15 residues. CDR1 and CDR2 from the germline V gene are ENHRY and SYGVKD.

V usage is TRBV11-2 and J usage is TRBJ1-6, with TRBD1 as a possible D gene (6 bases). The CDR3 is 16 amino acids. Germline CDR1 SGHAT, CDR2 FQNNGV. Deletions cut 5 bases from V and 0 bases from J, with 11 bases between. The CDR3 nucleotides are TGTGCCAGCAGCCCCACAGGGAACTCCTATAATTCACCCCTCCACTTT. This sequence encodes CASSPTGNSYNSPLHF.

This clone has only one observation. The sample holds other DNA sequences that translate to the same CDR3. V usage is TRBV7-6 and J usage is TRBJ2-7; unclear D gene. The CDR3 spans 14 residues. Trimming removed 3 bases from V and 0 bases from J, with 9 bases in between. Per the germline V gene, CDR1 is SGHVS and CDR2 is FNYEAQ. The DNA for the CDR3 is TGTGCCAGCAGCTTCGGACCAAGCTCCTACGAGCAGTACTTC. It yields the protein CASSFGPSSYEQYF.

The J gene is TRBJ1-2, the V gene TRBV13, with D unresolved. Germline V lookup: CDR1 PRHDT, CDR2 FYEKMQ (reference sequence). The V end lost 5 bases, the J end lost 0 bases, and 10 bases lay between the germline ends. The CDR3 is made up of 14 amino acids. This chain's CDR3 is CASSLQPANYGYTF. CDR3 DNA sequence: TGTGCCAGCAGCCTCCAGCCAGCTAACTATGGCTACACCTTC.

The CDR3 DNA sequence: TGTGCCAGCAGCCAGCTAGCTGGGGCCAACGTCCTGACTTTC. Translating gives CASSQLAGANVLTF. The V gene is TRBV14, the J gene TRBJ2-6, with D hard to call. V lost 3 bases to trimming and J lost 2 bases, with 5 bases between them. The CDR3 loop spans 14 amino acids. Germline V gene data show CDR1 as SGHDN and CDR2 as FVKESK.

This chain uses TRBV13 with TRBJ2-7, with D tentatively TRBD1 (5 bases). CDR3 size: 13 residues. Germline V gene lookup returns CDR1 PRHDT and CDR2 FYEKMQ (reference sequence). V was clipped by 6 bases and J by 2 bases, with 11 bases between them. The CDR3 loop reads CASRVRAAYEQYF. CDR3 coding DNA: TGTGCCAGCAGGGTCAGGGCAGCCTACGAGCAGTACTTC.

The chain employs TRBV28 and TRBJ1-1; D is possibly TRBD1 (5 bases). This CDR3 is 13 amino acids long. Germline V gives CDR1 MDHEN, CDR2 SYDVKM. Deletions cut 3 bases from V and 1 base from J, with 6 bases between. In DNA, the CDR3 is TGTGCCAGCAGTTTCACAGGGAACACTGAAGCTTTCTTT. It is translated as CASSFTGNTEAFF.

The chain recombines TRBV7-8 with TRBJ2-2; D is uncertain. Germline CDR1 and CDR2: SGHVS and FQNEAQ. This CDR3 has 14 residues. V was clipped by 1 base and J by 6 bases, with 9 bases between them. CDR3 region: CASSLEVVPGELFF. In nucleotides, the CDR3 is TGTGCCAGCAGCTTAGAGGTAGTCCCCGGGGAGCTGTTTTTT.